What follows are 17 T cell receptor beta chains derived from one specimen sequenced in a study of long-term antiretroviral therapy in people with HIV. It was version v3.0 of the immunoSEQ assay that was run at survey level. Using immunoSEQ multiplex PCR, the repertoire was profiled, and TCRdb retains in-frame clones only, with some absent. The sample shows over 20,000 clones, approximately 82% of them seen only once. Source: unsorted PBMCs, taken 0.1 years before starting antiretroviral therapy. The source of these receptors is a man aged 18 to 29 with HIV.

The count of this clone is one. V usage is TRBV30 and J usage is TRBJ1-6; tentatively, D is TRBD1 (5 bases). V was clipped by 5 bases and J by 6 bases, with 23 bases between them. This CDR3 is built from 17 residues. In germline, CDR1 is GTSNPN, CDR2 SVGIG (reference sequence). DNA for the CDR3: TGTGCCTGGGACGGCCACCTAGCGGACACTTTTAATTCACCCCTCCACTTT. Protein: CAWDGHLADTFNSPLHF.

This chain links TRBV11-2 with TRBJ2-1; tentative D call: TRBD1 (6 bases). This CDR3 has 15 residues. The germline gives CDR1 SGHAT, CDR2 FQNNGV. Deletions cut 2 bases from V and 1 base from J, with 9 bases between. CDR3 loop: CASSLIQGSYNEQFF. In DNA form, the CDR3 reads TGTGCCAGCAGCTTAATACAGGGTTCCTACAATGAGCAGTTCTTC.

This clone was found once. The chain joins TRBV5-4 to TRBJ2-1; 8 positions agree with TRBD2. The CDR3 is 15 residues long. The V segment lost 4 bases and the J segment 2 bases; nucleotides outside the gene matches: 5. Germline lookup yields CDR1 SGHNT and CDR2 YYREEE (reference sequence). Here the CDR3 reads CASSKGTSTYNEQFF. The CDR3 nucleotides read TGTGCCAGCAGCAAGGGGACTAGTACCTACAATGAGCAGTTCTTC.

This chain connects TRBV4-1 to TRBJ1-2; D remains ambiguous. V lost 4 bases, J lost 2 bases, and 8 bases lay in between. The CDR3 spans 13 residues. Germline V CDR1 and CDR2: MGHRA, YSYEKL. In DNA, the CDR3 is TGCGCCAGCAGCCCGGATGGGAACTATGGCTACACCTTC. Translating it yields CASSPDGNYGYTF.

The chain combines TRBV2 with TRBJ2-1, with D possibly called TRBD1 or TRBD2 (5 bases each). The CDR3 sequence is 13 residues long. V gave up 11 bases and J gave up 6 bases, with 17 bases separating them. Germline values: CDR1 SNHLY, CDR2 FYNNEI. The CDR3 bases are TGTGCCCCCGGGACCCCCAGGCCCAATGAGCAGTTCTTC. Its translation is CAPGTPRPNEQFF.

This clone was recorded once. The genes are TRBV6-5 and TRBJ1-1; D is uncertain. CDR1 is MNHEY, CDR2 SVGAGI, per germline. The CDR3 loop spans 14 amino acids. Trimming took 6 bases from V and 1 from J, leaving 12 bases between them. The CDR3 here is CASSPDVWNTEAFF. The CDR3 DNA sequence: TGTGCCAGCAGCCCCGATGTCTGGAACACTGAAGCTTTCTTT.

The gene calls are TRBV2 and TRBJ2-5; the D gene could be TRBD1 or TRBD2 (5 bases each). This CDR3 contains 15 residues. In germline, CDR1 is SNHLY, CDR2 FYNNEI. V shed 7 bases and J shed 4 bases, with 19 bases lying between them. This chain's CDR3 is CASTFQGRGGETQYF. The DNA of the CDR3 is TGTGCCAGCACGTTCCAGGGCAGAGGAGGAGAGACCCAGTACTTC.

The chain has TRBV11-2 and TRBJ1-5, with D possibly being TRBD1 (5 bases). Germline V CDR1 and CDR2: SGHAT, FQNNGV. The V gene lost 3 bases and the J gene lost 9 bases, with 12 bases spanning the gap. CDR3 length equals 13 residues. CDR3 coding DNA: TGTGCCAGCAGCTTGGGACCGGGTGTGCCCCAGCATTTT. Its translation: CASSLGPGVPQHF.

V gene TRBV6-5 combines with J gene TRBJ1-6, with 8 bases aligning to TRBD1. J lost 5 bases, V lost 6 bases, and 3 bases had no gene match. The CDR3 is 14 residues long. CDR1 is MNHEY and CDR2 is SVGAGI in the germline V gene. The CDR3 DNA is TGTGCCAGCAGCCCCAGGGGGCATAATTCACCCCTCCACTTT. Amino acid sequence: CASSPRGHNSPLHF.

The chain joins TRBV6-1 to TRBJ1-2; D is undetermined. CDR3 length: 15 amino acids. Trimming pared 6 bases from V and 3 bases from J, leaving 17 bases between. Germline V gene data show CDR1 as MNHNS and CDR2 as SASEGT. CDR3 sequence (DNA): TGTGCCAGCAGGAACCTGCTCGGATCCGACTATGGCTACACCTTC. Translating gives CASRNLLGSDYGYTF.

This clone showed up just a few times. The J gene is TRBJ2-7, the V gene TRBV7-9; the D gene could be TRBD1 or TRBD2 (5 bases each). Trimming left V 4 bases short and J 2 bases short, with 18 bases between. Germline assignment: CDR1 SEHNR and CDR2 FQNEAQ (reference sequence). This CDR3 is built from 16 residues. CDR3 bases: TGTGCCAGCAGCTCAATTTCGGGGCGCGGTACCTACGAGCAGTACTTC. Residues: CASSSISGRGTYEQYF.

The chain employs TRBV7-3 and TRBJ1-1; D uncertain. Germline CDR1 is SGHTA and CDR2 is FQGTGA. This CDR3 has 13 residues. V lost 4 bases, J lost 3 bases, and 9 bases lay in between. This chain's CDR3 is CASSSDGYTEAFF. The CDR3 DNA reads TGTGCCAGCAGCTCGGACGGGTACACTGAAGCTTTCTTT. Complete variable domain (other parts from reference TRBV7-3 and TRBJ1-1): GAGVSQTPSNKVTEKGKYVELRCDPISGHTALYWYRQSLGQGPEFLIYFQGTGAADDSGLPNDRFFAVRPEGSVSTLKIQRTERGDSAVYLCASSSDGYTEAFFGQGTRLTVV.

The rearrangement joins TRBV5-1 to TRBJ1-5; D gene uncertain. Germline CDR1 and CDR2: SGHRS and YFSETQ. Deletions cut 0 bases from V and 5 bases from J, with 6 bases between. There are 13 residues in the CDR3. The CDR3 region has the DNA TGCGCCAGCAGCTTGGGACGGGATCAGCCCCAGCATTTT. Translating gives CASSLGRDQPQHF.

V usage is TRBV14 and J usage is TRBJ1-4, with D possibly TRBD1 on 5 matching bases. CDR1 is SGHDN, CDR2 FVKESK, per germline. The CDR3 totals 16 residues. Trimming shortened V by 4 bases and J by 0 bases, and 12 bases separated the two germline ends. The CDR3 sequence is CASSRPSGATNEKLFF. In DNA, the CDR3 is TGTGCCAGCAGCCGACCTTCGGGGGCAACTAATGAAAAACTGTTTTTT.

This chain links TRBV19 with TRBJ1-5, with D maybe TRBD1 (6 bases). CDR1 and CDR2 from the germline V gene are LNHDA and SQIVND (reference sequence). The CDR3 extends over 13 amino acids. V was cut by 7 bases and J by 4 bases, with 11 bases left in between. The CDR3 region has the DNA TGTGCCAGTATCGGACAGAATAATCAGCCCCAGCATTTT. Amino acid sequence: CASIGQNNQPQHF.

The genes are TRBV7-9 and TRBJ2-4, with 14 bases matching TRBD2. CDR1 is SEHNR, CDR2 FQNEAQ, per germline (reference sequence). The CDR3 spans 19 residues. Losses at the gene ends were 5 bases for V and 1 base for J; bases not matched to a gene: 10. Here the CDR3 DNA reads TGTGCCAGCAGCCGTTGGGGACTAGCGGGAGTGGGGGCCAAAAACATTCAGTACTTC. Translated, it gives CASSRWGLAGVGAKNIQYF. Looking up the rest from reference TRBV7-9 and TRBJ2-4 gives the full variable domain: DTGVSQNPRHKITKRGQNVTFRCDPISEHNRLYWYRQTLGQGPEFLTYFQNEAQLEKSRLLSDRFSAERPKGSFSTLEIQRTEQGDSAMYLCASSRWGLAGVGAKNIQYFGAGTRLSVL.

This clone was counted once. The rearrangement joins TRBV29-1 to TRBJ1-1, with a weak D call TRBD1 (5 bases). CDR1 and CDR2 from the germline V gene are SQVTM and ANQGSEA. The CDR3 runs 11 residues. V was clipped by 5 bases and J by 5 bases, with 9 bases between them. The CDR3 loop is CSVNEGTEAFF. The CDR3 nucleotides are TGCAGCGTTAACGAGGGGACTGAAGCTTTCTTT.